Below are 19 T cell receptor beta chains sequenced from a single sample in a study of blood T cell repertoires in COVID-19. Clones were read by immunoSEQ multiplex PCR, and TCRdb kept only the in-frame ones, dropping some. The sample records a few hundred thousand clones, 70% to 90% being singletons. Sequenced: PBMCs or T cells enriched from blood (not recorded which). These receptors were taken from a woman between 50 and 59 years old who had been exposed to COVID-19.

The chain joins TRBV19 to TRBJ1-2; 9 bases align to TRBD1. This CDR3 has 13 residues. CDR1 and CDR2 from the germline V gene are LNHDA and SQIVND (reference sequence). The V and J ends lost 5 bases and 3 bases, in that order; junction bases with no gene match: 1. CDR3 sequence: CASSRTGDYGYTF. CDR3 in DNA: TGTGCCAGTAGTCGGACAGGGGACTATGGCTACACCTTC.

V gene TRBV29-1 combines with J gene TRBJ1-2, with D unresolved. The V and J ends lost 2 bases and 12 bases respectively, with 10 bases between them. The CDR3 covers 10 residues. CDR1 and CDR2 from the germline V gene are SQVTM and ANQGSEA. The CDR3 is CSVESGINTF. The CDR3 nucleotides are TGCAGCGTTGAAAGCGGGATAAACACCTTC.

The V and J genes are TRBV10-1 and TRBJ2-5; possible D gene TRBD2, 5 bases. V lost 4 bases and J 4 bases, leaving 7 bases between the germline ends. From germline, CDR1 is WNHNN and CDR2 SYGVQD (reference sequence). The CDR3 totals 12 residues. The CDR3 region is CASSGGGETQYF. For the CDR3, the DNA is TGCGCCAGCAGTGGCGGAGGAGAGACCCAGTACTTC.

This sequence joins TRBV5-6 and TRBJ2-5, with 12 positions matching TRBD1. CDR1 is SGHDT and CDR2 is YYEEEE in the germline V gene. This CDR3 contains 16 residues. Losses at the gene ends were 4 bases for V and 5 bases for J; bases not matched to a gene: 9. This CDR3 reads CASSIPGTGGLETQYF. The CDR3 DNA is TGTGCCAGCAGCATTCCCGGGACAGGGGGCCTCGAGACCCAGTACTTC. The complete variable domain, with remaining parts taken from reference TRBV5-6 and TRBJ2-5, reads DAGVTQSPTHLIKTRGQQVTLRCSPKSGHDTVSWYQQALGQGPQFIFQYYEEEERQRGNFPDRFSGHQFPNYSSELNVNALLLGDSALYLCASSIPGTGGLETQYFGPGTRLLVL.

The J gene is TRBJ1-2, the V gene TRBV10-3; unclear D gene. V shed 3 bases and J shed 4 bases, with 3 bases lying between them. The CDR3 has 11 amino acids. Germline V gene sequence: CDR1 ENHRY, CDR2 SYGVKD. The CDR3 coding sequence is TGTGCCATCAGTGATAGCTATGGCTACACCTTC. Its translation: CAISDSYGYTF.

CDR3: CASSPSTGGTEAFF. The DNA for the CDR3 is TGTGCCAGCAGCCCCTCGACAGGGGGGACTGAAGCTTTCTTT. The rearrangement links TRBV7-3 to TRBJ1-1; 9 bases align to TRBD1. V gave up 5 bases and J gave up 5 bases; unmatched junction bases: 6. The germline V gene encodes CDR1 SGHTA and CDR2 FQGTGA. This CDR3 comprises 14 residues.

This chain links TRBV11-2 with TRBJ2-7; 7 bases map to TRBD1. Trimming cost V 1 base and J 2 bases; bases outside gene matches: 17. The V gene's germline CDR1 is SGHAT and CDR2 FQNNGV. The CDR3 is 19 residues long. CDR3 sequence (DNA): TGTGCCAGCAGCTTAGGGCAACCGGGACAGTACGGTTTGGCCTACGAGCAGTACTTC. It encodes CASSLGQPGQYGLAYEQYF.

This sequence joins TRBV25-1 and TRBJ1-2, with TRBD1 matching 8 bases. The CDR3 contains 16 residues. The germline CDR1 and CDR2 sequences are MGHDK and SYGVNS. Germline trimming cut 6 bases from V and 6 bases from J; bases unmatched to any gene: 15. The CDR3 is CASSAGTGPVVDGYTF. The CDR3 nucleotides are TGTGCCAGCAGCGCCGGGACAGGCCCCGTCGTGGATGGCTACACCTTC.

The chain uses TRBV5-1 and TRBJ1-4; tentatively, D is TRBD1 (5 bases). Between the trimmed V and J ends, which lost 0 bases and 8 bases, there was a span of 11 bases. Germline V lookup: CDR1 SGHRS, CDR2 YFSETQ. The CDR3 consists of 14 residues. The CDR3 bases are TGCGCCAGCAGCTTGGGCCCAGGGAGGGAAAAACTGTTTTTT. Translation: CASSLGPGREKLFF.

This clone was seen a single time. The chain has TRBV7-8 and TRBJ2-7; 9 bases map to TRBD2. Per the germline V gene, CDR1 is SGHVS and CDR2 is FQNEAQ. The V segment lost 2 bases and the J segment 2 bases; nucleotides outside the gene matches: 1. This CDR3 has 14 amino acids. Here the CDR3 reads CASSLLAGPYEQYF. The CDR3 nucleotides are TGTGCCAGCAGCTTACTAGCGGGGCCCTACGAGCAGTACTTC.

The chain has TRBV6-2 or TRBV6-3 and TRBJ2-2, with 7 bases lining up with TRBD2. The junction had 2 bases not matched to a gene; V was cut back by 0 bases and J by 1 base. CDR3 length equals 16 residues. Germline V gene lookup returns CDR1 MNHEY and CDR2 SVGEGT. The CDR3 loop reads CASSYSAGVNTGELFF. CDR3 DNA sequence: TGTGCCAGCAGTTACTCGGCGGGAGTGAACACCGGGGAGCTGTTTTTT.

V and J are TRBV5-1 and TRBJ2-4; 9 nucleotides align to TRBD2. The CDR3 spans 20 residues. The germline gives CDR1 SGHRS, CDR2 YFSETQ. The ends lost 0 bases at V and 3 bases at J; junction bases unmatched: 16. The CDR3 reads CASSLEGSGGQKQSKNIQYF. In nucleotides, the CDR3 is TGCGCCAGCAGCTTGGAAGGTAGCGGGGGCCAAAAACAGAGCAAAAACATTCAGTACTTC.

The genes are TRBV9 and TRBJ2-3; possible D gene TRBD2, 7 bases. Germline values: CDR1 SGDLS, CDR2 YYNGEE. V lost 6 bases and J 3 bases, leaving 11 bases between the germline ends. CDR3 size: 13 residues. The CDR3: CASNEGGTDTQYF. Written as DNA, the CDR3 is TGTGCCAGCAACGAGGGGGGGACAGATACGCAGTATTTT. Filled out from reference TRBV9 and TRBJ2-3, the complete variable domain reads DSGVTQTPKHLITATGQRVTLRCSPRSGDLSVYWYQQSLDQGLQFLIQYYNGEERAKGNILERFSAQQFPDLHSELNLSSLELGDSALYFCASNEGGTDTQYFGPGTRLTVL.

The V and J genes are TRBV4-1 and TRBJ1-2; D is possibly TRBD1 (6 bases). Germline V gene lookup returns CDR1 MGHRA and CDR2 YSYEKL. Trimming pared 6 bases from V and 9 bases from J, leaving 17 bases between. The CDR3 covers 13 residues. The CDR3 region is CASRGALHDRYTF. The CDR3 nucleotides are TGCGCCAGCAGGGGGGCTCTACACGACCGCTACACCTTC.

This clone was observed a handful of times. The V and J genes are TRBV5-1 and TRBJ2-5; D is possibly TRBD2 (6 bases). CDR1 is SGHRS and CDR2 is YFSETQ in the germline V gene. This CDR3 spans 15 amino acids. With 5 bases removed from V and 2 bases from J, the gap between germline ends came to 16 bases. CDR3 residues: CASRVRDLLQETQYF. Here the CDR3 DNA reads TGCGCCAGCAGAGTCCGGGACTTACTTCAAGAGACCCAGTACTTC.

The chain couples TRBV2 to TRBJ2-7, with TRBD2 matching over 10 bases. Trimming took 4 bases from V and 0 from J; bases not matched to a gene: 12. This CDR3 is 18 amino acids long. Germline V lookup: CDR1 SNHLY, CDR2 FYNNEI. DNA of the CDR3: TGTGCCAGCAGTGCCAGGACTAGCGGAAAATCTCTCTCCTACGAGCAGTACTTC. Translated, it gives CASSARTSGKSLSYEQYF.

This sequence joins TRBV18 and TRBJ1-1, with D possibly TRBD1 on 6 matching bases. The V end lost 1 base, the J end lost 4 bases, and 10 bases lay between the germline ends. The CDR3 has 14 residues. Germline V gene data show CDR1 as KGHSH and CDR2 as LQKENI. The CDR3: CASSPRTGSTEAFF. In DNA, the CDR3 is TGTGCCAGCTCACCACGTACAGGGAGCACTGAAGCTTTCTTT. Drawing the rest from reference TRBV18 and TRBJ1-1, the complete variable domain is NAGVMQNPRHLVRRRGQEARLRCSPMKGHSHVYWYRQLPEEGLKFMVYLQKENIIDESGMPKERFSAEFPKEGPSILRIQQVVRGDSAAYFCASSPRTGSTEAFFGQGTRLTVV.

J is TRBJ1-6 and V is TRBV5-1, with D tentatively TRBD1 (6 bases). This CDR3 spans 17 amino acids. Germline CDR1 reads SGHRS; CDR2 reads YFSETQ. Trimming cost V 4 bases and J 6 bases, with 20 bases left between them. The CDR3 loop is CASSRRTALPLNSPLHF. CDR3 DNA sequence: TGCGCCAGCAGCCGGCGGACAGCCTTACCTCTTAATTCACCCCTCCACTTT.

This chain's CDR3 is CASSAFTGTANTEAFF. Written as DNA, the CDR3 is TGTGCCAGCAGCGCCTTTACCGGGACAGCGAACACTGAAGCTTTCTTT. V is TRBV9 and J is TRBJ1-1, with TRBD1 identical over 7 bases. Germline V gives CDR1 SGDLS, CDR2 YYNGEE. The CDR3 spans 16 residues. Losses at the gene ends were 3 bases for V and 1 base for J; bases not matched to a gene: 9.